This TCR beta chain is drawn from a study of blood T cells in healthy people across ages. General study results and limits: TCR beta diversity tracked closely with naive T cell percentage. Without sorted subsets, naive and antigen-experienced compartments could not be conclusively compared.

With regard to this clonotype: Its antigen is as yet unknown.

Germline V gene lookup returns CDR1 SGHRS and CDR2 YFSETQ. The CDR3 spans 17 residues. J was trimmed by 5 bases and V by 0 bases; bases with no gene match: 12. The authors isolated at least 6 million PBMCs per sample. For the second PCR, which ran for about 7 to 11 cycles, a sample-barcoded 5' primer and a J-beta primer mix were used. A tag from a template-switch adaptor with 12 random nucleotides marked each cDNA molecule. MiXCR, applied by TCRdb to the 5' RACE reads, yields one record per CDR3 protein. This sample has over 700,000 distinct CDR3 sequences, with roughly 53% found just once. V and J are TRBV5-1 and TRBJ2-3, with 7 bases lining up with TRBD1. The sequenced sample was blood. This sequence was found in a man older than 75 in good health. CDR3 residues: CASSLGGRGSSGDTQYF. The CDR3 DNA reads TGCGCCAGCAGCTTGGGTGGCAGGGGGTCGTCTGGAGATACGCAGTATTTT.